This T cell receptor (beta chain) was recovered during a study of blood T cell repertoires in COVID-19. In the authors' methods: Amplification of reference gene primers provided the estimated nucleated cell counts. Sequenced by immunoSEQ multiplex PCR; TCRdb stores in-frame clones only, minus some. V, J and clone size are those of that table, while D and trimming were read from the DNA. The sample has some 240,000 clones; around 82% are singletons. The CDR3 sequence is 16 residues long. CDR1 is MNHEY, CDR2 SMNVEV, per germline (reference sequence). V shed 6 bases and J 4 bases; nucleotides not matched to a gene: 10.

The sequencing input was PBMCs or T cells enriched from blood (not recorded which). The chain couples TRBV27 to TRBJ2-4; 9 bases agree with TRBD1. This sequence was found in a man between 45 and 60 years old who had recovered from COVID-19. The CDR3 bases are TGTGCCAGCAGCACCCTCCCCGGGACAGGGAAAAACATTCAGTACTTC. It translates to CASSTLPGTGKNIQYF.